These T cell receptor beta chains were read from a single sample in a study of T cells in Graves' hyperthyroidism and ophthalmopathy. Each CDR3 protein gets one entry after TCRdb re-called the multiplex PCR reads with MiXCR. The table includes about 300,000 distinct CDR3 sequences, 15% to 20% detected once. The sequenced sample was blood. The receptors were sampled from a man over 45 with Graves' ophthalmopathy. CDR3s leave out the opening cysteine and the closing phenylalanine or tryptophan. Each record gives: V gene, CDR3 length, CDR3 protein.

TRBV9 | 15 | ASSVDPSGRAVDEQF
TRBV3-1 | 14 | ASSQVGQASSYEQY
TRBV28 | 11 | ASSIQGENIQY
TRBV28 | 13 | ASSLSQGPYNEQF
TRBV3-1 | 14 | ASSQGVRATQETQY
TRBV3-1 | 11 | ASRSTGLYGYT
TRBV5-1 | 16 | ASSLKVPGLAGVETQY
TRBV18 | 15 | ASSLWTSEPSTDTQY
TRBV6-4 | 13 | ASSERVGGNTEAF
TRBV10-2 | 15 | ASSESGGLPGGDTQY
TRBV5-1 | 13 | ASSSTGDSTDTQY
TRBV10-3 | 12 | AISESRGQQPQH
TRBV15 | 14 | ATSRDAGVGHSPLH
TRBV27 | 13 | ASSLSGASSYEQY
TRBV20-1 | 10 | SAHKGGQPQH
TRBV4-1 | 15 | ASSPTSGRGGADTQY
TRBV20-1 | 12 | SARDFHGQETQY
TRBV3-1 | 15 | ASSQDPPGTVLYGYT
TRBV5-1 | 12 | ASSRGGRNNEQF
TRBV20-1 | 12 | SARDWATNYGYT
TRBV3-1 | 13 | ASSSQGLAGNEQY
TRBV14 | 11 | ASSQDRTGGYT
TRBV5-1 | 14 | ASSFQSGGNTGELF
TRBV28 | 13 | ASSSRDRGREKLF
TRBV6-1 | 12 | ASSAPRSTDTQY
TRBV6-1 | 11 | ASSEALGRSQY
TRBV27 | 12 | ASRSDSYNTEAF